This T cell receptor (beta chain) was obtained from a study of shared clonotypes between healthy human individuals (dated by TCRdb to 2020 to 2021). Regarding the complete study: Three men and a couple of women, aged 18 to 49 years, made up the cohort. Libraries were prepared and TCR repertoires were sequenced by different laboratories using diverse techniques, in order to increase sequencing depth and limit assay-specific biases. Per donor, three plates each were used for CD4 naive and CD4 memory, two for CD8 naive, and one for CD8 memory. Each donor's leukapheresis produced roughly between roughly 0.85 and 10 billion PBMCs. To estimate repertoire size and how much clonotypes are shared between individuals, the study performed deep sequencing of blood TCR repertoires from roughly five healthy adults. Overall study results and their limits: Across several donors, roughly 5.4% of naive CD4, around 3.5% of naive CD8, under 2.5% of memory CD4, and 0.4% of memory CD8 clonotypes were shared. Rarefaction of sorted-subset datasets indicated incomplete sequencing despite the large sequencing depth. Naive subsets generally had larger estimated clonotype richness than memory subsets. Pairwise subsampling indicated that sequencing depth was expected to affect the degree of clonotype sharing among donors. Higher generation probabilities were observed for clonotypes shared by all four sorted-subset donors than for non-shared clonotypes. The genetic and exposure-history diversity represented was limited by the small number of donors. Sampling was restricted to blood, and TCR repertoires in tissues likely differ from the TCR repertoires found in blood.

Using the deep immunoSEQ assay, multiplex PCR amplified TCR CDR3 regions from genomic DNA. For each cell subset, the extracted genomic DNA was distributed evenly across all wells of several immunoSEQ 96-well plates, and each plate served as one replicate. Each replicate PCR for sorted subsets received 150 to 250 ng genomic DNA, equal to 30,000 or so T cell genomes. Purified libraries were measured with a Qubit 3.0 fluorometer, size-checked on a Bioanalyzer 2100, and measured again with the KAPA Library Quantification kit. Each immunoSEQ 96-well plate was sequenced on its own single-read 150-cycle Illumina NextSeq 550 flow cell. Processing in the source paper ran as follows. Because the immunoSEQ output included only junctional sequences and no quality scores, the filtering could not be the same as the filtering used for full-length reads. Sequences were annotated with PyIR, a Python wrapper for IgBLAST v1.9, and V/J genes and CDR3 were assigned using IMGT germline references. Reads with weak V/J assignments (E-value above 1e-6), missing CDR3, stop codons, out-of-frame junctions, or ambiguous translated residues were removed. V3J clonotypes were defined by identical inferred V gene, J gene, and CDR3 amino acid sequence. Percentage overlap between repertoires was calculated by dividing the number of shared unique clonotypes by the size of the smaller repertoire. Repertoire richness was assessed with RTK rarefaction, the Chao1 estimator, and Recon v2.1 estimates of unobserved clonotypes. Generation probabilities for all TCRbeta clonotypes obtained by the gDNA method from four donors were computed using OLGA. Here the immuneACCESS table is served through TCRdb, limited to in-frame sequences with V and J called. Missing clones are a known gap in these copies; in checked studies unresolved V genes cover under half, and the rest lacks a known reason. That table is the source of V, J and clone size, and D and trimming were worked out from the DNA. Across this sample there are around 510,000 clones, with about 96% seen only once. The top ten clonotypes cover 0.064% of the sample.

The donors were healthy, HIV-negative adults who had no recently reported acute infections or vaccinations. Only Caucasian adults living in Nashville, Tennessee, USA were represented among the donors. CD4+ T cells were enriched by magnetic negative selection; naive cells were then positively selected on CD45RA, and the negative fraction formed the memory subset. After blood collection by leukapheresis, PBMCs were isolated using Ficoll-Histopaque density gradient centrifugation and then cryopreserved in the vapor phase of liquid nitrogen. Analytical flow cytometry was used to check the purity and quantity of every magnetically sorted T cell population. Genomic DNA was isolated from each sorted fraction and quantified by UV absorbance on a Nanodrop 2000c. As encoded in the germline V gene, CDR1 is MNHEY while CDR2 is SVGAGI. Including the terminal cysteine and phenylalanine, the CDR3 comprises 15 residues. The entry retains the CDR3 DNA only, 45 bases that are in frame from base 1.

Regarding this clone: Its antigen target is currently unknown. Base-call qualities are not available, and no considerably larger clone is one nucleotide away.

The sample consisted of naive CD4+ T cells sorted from blood. Interpreted using the paper, the cell subset or site label stands for: CD45RA+ positively selected. The chain employs TRBV6-5 and TRBJ2-5; 7 of the junction bases match TRBD2. The end of the DNA fits TRBJ2-7 better, so the J call may be wrong. The receptor was derived from a woman in her 30s in good health. The DNA sequence is TGTGCCAGCAGCTTCAGCGGGACGCTCTCCTACGAGCAGTACTTC. This sequence encodes CASSFSGTLSYEQYF.